A single sample gave rise to the 18 T cell receptor beta chains below, sequenced in a study of blood T cell repertoires in COVID-19. Measured with immunoSEQ multiplex PCR; TCRdb has only the in-frame clones, and not every one. This sample yields some 300,000 clones, of which 70% to 90% are seen a single time; 6.9% belongs to the top ten. The sequenced sample was peripheral blood. Receptors were obtained from a woman aged 30 to 39 who had recovered from COVID-19.

This rearrangement joins TRBV24-1 to TRBJ1-2; D may be TRBD1 (6 bases). The CDR3 runs 13 residues. Germline loops: CDR1 KGHDR, CDR2 SFDVKD. V gave up 5 bases and J gave up 5 bases, with 11 bases separating them. CDR3 residues: CATSAGQGYGYTF. CDR3 sequence (DNA): TGTGCCACCAGTGCGGGACAAGGATATGGCTACACCTTC.

V is TRBV6-5 and J is TRBJ1-2; possible D gene TRBD1, 5 bases. Trimming shortened V by 4 bases and J by 3 bases, and 15 bases separated the two germline ends. This CDR3 contains 15 residues. Germline values: CDR1 MNHEY, CDR2 SVGAGI. The CDR3: CASSSPRWGDYGYTF. CDR3 DNA sequence: TGTGCCAGCAGTTCGCCCCGGTGGGGGGACTATGGCTACACCTTC.

This clone was seen a handful of times. This chain links TRBV7-2 with TRBJ1-1; D possibly corresponds to TRBD1 (6 bases). With 5 bases removed from V and 10 bases from J, the gap between germline ends came to 20 bases. The CDR3 length is 14 residues. The germline V gene has CDR1 SGHTA and CDR2 FQGNSA. In DNA, the CDR3 is TGTGCCAGCAGCGGCCGGGACACCCTAATCGGAGCTTTCTTT. It yields the protein CASSGRDTLIGAFF.

V gene TRBV19 combines with J gene TRBJ2-7; no firm D call. Germline CDR1 reads LNHDA; CDR2 reads SQIVND (reference sequence). The CDR3 runs to 15 residues. The V end lost 6 bases, the J end lost 2 bases, and 17 bases lay between the germline ends. The chain's CDR3 is CASSLSPGSPYEQYF. The CDR3 nucleotides are TGTGCCAGTAGCCTGTCGCCAGGTTCACCCTACGAGCAGTACTTC. Drawing the rest from reference TRBV19 and TRBJ2-7, the complete variable domain is DGGITQSPKYLFRKEGQNVTLSCEQNLNHDAMYWYRQDPGQGLRLIYYSQIVNDFQKGDIAEGYSVSREKKESFPLTVTSAQKNPTAFYLCASSLSPGSPYEQYFGPGTRLTVT.

The chain carries TRBV6-6 and TRBJ1-1; 11 positions agree with TRBD1. V dropped 5 bases and J dropped 8; count of bases not matched to a gene: 7. Germline V gene data show CDR1 as MNHNY and CDR2 as SVGAGI (reference sequence). The CDR3 consists of 14 residues. The CDR3 DNA is TGTGCCAGCAGTACCCGGGACAGGGGGACAGAAGCTTTCTTT. It codes for CASSTRDRGTEAFF.

This chain uses TRBV10-3 with TRBJ1-2; TRBD1 might be the D (6 bases). The length of the CDR3 is 14 residues. Germline V gives CDR1 ENHRY, CDR2 SYGVKD. V lost 3 bases, J lost 7 bases, and 15 bases lay in between. The CDR3 loop is CAISEGSGGAGYTF. DNA for the CDR3: TGTGCCATCAGTGAAGGCTCGGGGGGCGCTGGCTACACCTTC.

The chain is built from TRBV5-1 and TRBJ1-2; D unclear. This CDR3 is built from 15 residues. With 2 bases removed from V and 3 bases from J, the gap between germline ends came to 14 bases. CDR1 is SGHRS, CDR2 YFSETQ, per germline. The CDR3, as DNA: TGCGCCAGCAGCTTTAGCCCTCCGCTAGACTATGGCTACACCTTC. As protein: CASSFSPPLDYGYTF. Together with reference TRBV5-1 and TRBJ1-2, the CDR3 gives the full variable domain: KAGVTQTPRYLIKTRGQQVTLSCSPISGHRSVSWYQQTPGQGLQFLFEYFSETQRNKGNFPGRFSGRQFSNSRSEMNVSTLELGDSALYLCASSFSPPLDYGYTFGSGTRLTVV.

The chain recombines TRBV15 with TRBJ1-3; D might be TRBD1 (6 bases). Between the trimmed V and J ends, which lost 1 base and 0 bases, there was a span of 7 bases. The CDR3 spans 15 residues. Germline loops: CDR1 LNHNV, CDR2 YYDKDF (reference sequence). CDR3 DNA sequence: TGTGCCACCAGCAGAGGACAGGCCTCTGGAAACACCATATATTTT. Its translation is CATSRGQASGNTIYF.

This clone was counted between two and nine times. The rearrangement uses TRBV7-2 and TRBJ2-7, with D tentatively TRBD2 (5 bases). The CDR3 covers 12 residues. With 5 bases removed from V and 7 bases from J, the gap between germline ends came to 12 bases. Germline CDR1 SGHTA, CDR2 FQGNSA. This CDR3 reads CASSRSPGEQYF. CDR3 nucleotide sequence: TGTGCCAGCAGCCGATCCCCGGGAGAGCAGTACTTC.

In this sample, this clone turned up once. V gene TRBV11-2 combines with J gene TRBJ1-2; D gene uncertain. The germline gives CDR1 SGHAT, CDR2 FQNNGV. The CDR3 runs 14 residues. The V end lost 10 bases, the J end lost 3 bases, and 18 bases lay between the germline ends. This chain's CDR3 is CANSPEPSYYGYTF. Written as DNA, the CDR3 is TGTGCCAACTCACCCGAGCCGTCTTACTATGGCTACACCTTC.

This CDR3 reads CASSLVRGGEAFF. DNA for the CDR3: TGTGCCAGCAGTTTAGTAAGGGGAGGTGAAGCTTTCTTT. The chain combines TRBV27 with TRBJ1-1, with a possible D match to TRBD1 (5 bases). CDR1 is MNHEY, CDR2 SMNVEV, per germline (reference sequence). V was pared by 2 bases and J by 7 bases, with 11 bases between. CDR3 length equals 13 residues.

In this sample, this clone turned up a few times. The chain carries TRBV5-5 and TRBJ1-5, with D hard to call. This CDR3 region has 15 residues. V gave up 0 bases and J gave up 7 bases, with 14 bases separating them. Germline CDR1 reads SGHKS; CDR2 reads YYEKEE (reference sequence). The CDR3 DNA is TGTGCCAGCAGCTTGGAATACGGTTTGAGGCAGCCCCAGCATTTT. Translated: CASSLEYGLRQPQHF.

V usage is TRBV27 and J usage is TRBJ2-7; the D is unclear. CDR3 length equals 13 residues. The V and J ends lost 3 bases and 2 bases respectively, with 8 bases between them. Germline lookup yields CDR1 MNHEY and CDR2 SMNVEV (reference sequence). The CDR3 protein is CASSFNRAYEQYF. DNA of the CDR3: TGTGCCAGCAGTTTTAACCGCGCCTACGAGCAGTACTTC.

J is TRBJ1-4 and V is TRBV4-1; no clear D. The germline gives CDR1 MGHRA, CDR2 YSYEKL. V gave up 3 bases and J gave up 7 bases, with 15 bases separating them. The CDR3 sequence is 15 residues long. The CDR3 nucleotides read TGCGCCAGCAGCCAGTCAACGGGGAAAGGTGAAAAACTGTTTTTT. Translated: CASSQSTGKGEKLFF.

The chain combines TRBV4-1 with TRBJ1-1, with 9 bases matching TRBD1. Germline V lookup: CDR1 MGHRA, CDR2 YSYEKL. The CDR3 extends over 15 amino acids. V lost 3 bases to trimming and J lost 2 bases; unmatched junction nucleotides: 4. The CDR3 region has the DNA TGCGCCAGCAGCCACGGACAGGGGCCAAACACTGAAGCTTTCTTT. This encodes CASSHGQGPNTEAFF.

This chain links TRBV4-1 with TRBJ2-1; tentative D call: TRBD1 (6 bases). Germline-derived CDR1 and CDR2 are MGHRA and YSYEKL. The V end lost 0 bases, the J end lost 6 bases, and 12 bases lay between the germline ends. CDR3 size: 15 residues. CDR3 nucleotide sequence: TGCGCCAGCAGCCAAGATAACAGGGAAGGCAATGAGCAGTTCTTC. It encodes CASSQDNREGNEQFF.

The rearrangement uses TRBV6-4 and TRBJ1-4, with a weak D call TRBD1 (6 bases). CDR3 length: 14 amino acids. Trimming shortened V by 6 bases and J by 10 bases, and 18 bases separated the two germline ends. Germline CDR1 is MRHNA and CDR2 is SNTAGT. The CDR3 protein is CASSDPGARRKLFF. CDR3 coding DNA: TGTGCCAGCAGCGACCCAGGGGCCCGTCGAAAACTGTTTTTT.

This clone occurred many times. Other DNA sequences within the sample encode an identical CDR3. This chain joins TRBV6-4 and TRBJ2-2, with D possibly being TRBD2 (5 bases). V lost 3 bases, J lost 3 bases, and 5 bases lay in between. The germline gives CDR1 MRHNA, CDR2 SNTAGT. The CDR3 has 13 amino acids. The CDR3 DNA is TGTGCCAGCAGTGAGCGGGACACCGGGGAGCTGTTTTTT. Amino acid sequence: CASSERDTGELFF.